The present entry profiles one T cell receptor (beta chain) with its context. Regarding treatment: about 20 received Ad26.COV2.S at low or high dose, single or two shots; 5 received placebo; per-sample allocation not given. Vaccine and placebo recipients were sampled on day 63 after the first injection. The data were taken from a study of Ad26.COV2.S vaccination and SARS-CoV-2 variants. Germline loops: CDR1 MDHEN, CDR2 SYDVKM. This CDR3 comprises 15 residues. J gave up 7 bases and V 6 bases, and 7 bases lay outside the gene matches. The table came from immunoSEQ multiplex PCR; TCRdb's copy has only in-frame clones and leaves some out. The data show 250,000 to 300,000 clones, roughly 86% seen once.

This clonotype was obtained from a person between 18 and 65 years old who received the Ad26.COV2.S COVID-19 vaccine or a placebo. The chain recombines TRBV28 with TRBJ2-1; 12 bases map to TRBD1. Source: peripheral blood, taken in a trial of Ad26.COV2.S vaccine versus placebo. The CDR3 nucleotides are TGTGCCAGCAGCCGGGACAGGGGGCTTTTTAATGAGCAGTTCTTC. Protein: CASSRDRGLFNEQFF.